This paragraph reports one T cell receptor beta chain. Its specificity is unknown. This entry is derived from a study of monozygotic twins with cystic fibrosis. Study-wide background: Library input was approximately 3.1 micrograms of fragmented DNA, with approximately 14 PCR cycles. Study results and limitations: In 13 of 16 pairs, V gene usage was closest to the co-twin's.

Sequencing was performed with immunoSEQ multiplex PCR; in TCRdb, only in-frame clones are kept and a portion is missing. The sample has fewer than 15,000 clones, approximately 98% seen once. V dropped 5 bases and J dropped 3; count of bases not matched to a gene: 7. CDR1 and CDR2 from the germline V gene are SGHAT and FQNNGV. The CDR3 contains 14 residues. The rearrangement uses TRBV11-2 and TRBJ2-7, with 7 bases matching TRBD1. Specimen: blood. The sequence came from a girl aged 2 to 9 with cystic fibrosis. The DNA for the CDR3 is TGTGCCAGCAGCCCCAGGGCAGGGGGCTACGAGCAGTACTTC. This encodes CASSPRAGGYEQYF.